Sequencing of this T cell receptor (beta chain) was carried out in a study of control samples from healthy donors and cancer patients. The repertoire was sequenced with immunoSEQ multiplex PCR; TCRdb's copy has only in-frame clones and lacks some. Among about 160,000 clones listed, 96% were seen once. Looked up from germline, CDR1 is LNHNV and CDR2 is YYDKDF (reference sequence). CDR3 length: 13 amino acids. V lost 1 base and J 5 bases, leaving 8 bases between the germline ends. The receptor's source is a woman aged 30 to 39 in good health. This sequence joins TRBV15 and TRBJ2-5; D not resolved. The material sequenced was blood. For the CDR3, the DNA is TGTGCCACCAGCAGAGGCTATGAGGAGACCCAGTACTTC. Protein sequence: CATSRGYEETQYF.